This entry describes one TCR beta chain. Clones were sequenced by immunoSEQ multiplex PCR, and TCRdb holds only the in-frame ones, with some missing. The data show 250,000 to 300,000 clones, roughly 87% seen once. This entry comes from a study of control samples from healthy donors and cancer patients. Germline V lookup: CDR1 GTSNPN, CDR2 SVGIG (reference sequence). V shed 1 base and J 5 bases; nucleotides not matched to a gene: 6. The CDR3 loop spans 14 amino acids. The sequencing input was PBMCs. The chain carries TRBV30 and TRBJ2-3; TRBD1 matches 7 bases. This clonotype was obtained from a woman in her sixties or seventies with lung cancer. CDR3 sequence reads: CAWSAGGGGDTQYF. The CDR3 nucleotides are TGTGCCTGGAGTGCAGGGGGTGGAGGAGATACGCAGTATTTT.